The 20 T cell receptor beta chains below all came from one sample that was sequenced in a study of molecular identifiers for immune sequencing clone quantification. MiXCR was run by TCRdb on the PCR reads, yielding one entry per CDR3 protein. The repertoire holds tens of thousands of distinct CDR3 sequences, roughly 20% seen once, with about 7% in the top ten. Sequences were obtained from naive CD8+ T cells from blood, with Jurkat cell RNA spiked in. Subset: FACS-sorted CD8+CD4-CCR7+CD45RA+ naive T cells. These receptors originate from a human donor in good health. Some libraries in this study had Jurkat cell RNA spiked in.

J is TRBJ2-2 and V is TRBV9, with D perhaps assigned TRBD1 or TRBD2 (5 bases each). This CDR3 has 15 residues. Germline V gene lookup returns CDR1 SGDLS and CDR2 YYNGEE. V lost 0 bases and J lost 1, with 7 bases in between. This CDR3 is CASSVGGGNTGELFF. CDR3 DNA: TGTGCCAGCAGCGTAGGTGGGGGGAACACCGGGGAGCTGTTTTTT. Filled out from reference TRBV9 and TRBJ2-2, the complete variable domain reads DSGVTQTPKHLITATGQRVTLRCSPRSGDLSVYWYQQSLDQGLQFLIQYYNGEERAKGNILERFSAQQFPDLHSELNLSSLELGDSALYFCASSVGGGNTGELFFGEGSRLTVL.

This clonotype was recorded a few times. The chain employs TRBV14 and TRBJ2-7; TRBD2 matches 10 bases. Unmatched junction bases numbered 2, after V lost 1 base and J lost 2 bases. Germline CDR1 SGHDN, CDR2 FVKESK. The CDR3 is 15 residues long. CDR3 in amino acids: CASSQGTSGTYEQYF. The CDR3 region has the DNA TGTGCCAGCAGCCAAGGGACTAGCGGTACCTACGAGCAGTACTTC. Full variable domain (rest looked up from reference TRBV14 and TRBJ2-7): EAGVTQFPSHSVIEKGQTVTLRCDPISGHDNLYWYRRVMGKEIKFLLHFVKESKQDESGMPNNRFLAERTGGTYSTLKVQPAELEDSGVYFCASSQGTSGTYEQYFGPGTRLTVT.

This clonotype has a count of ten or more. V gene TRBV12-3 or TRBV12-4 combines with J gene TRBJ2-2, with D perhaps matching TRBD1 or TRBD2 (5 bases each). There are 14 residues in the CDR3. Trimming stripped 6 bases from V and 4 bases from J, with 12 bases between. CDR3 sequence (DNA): TGTGCCAGCAGCGGCCCAGGGACCACCGGGGAGCTGTTTTTT. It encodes CASSGPGTTGELFF.

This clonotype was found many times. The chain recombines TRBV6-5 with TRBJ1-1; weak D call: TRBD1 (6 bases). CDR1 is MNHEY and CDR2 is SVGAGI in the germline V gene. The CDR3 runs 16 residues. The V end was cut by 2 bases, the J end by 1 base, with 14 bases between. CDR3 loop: CASSYTRDKGNTEAFF. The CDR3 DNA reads TGTGCCAGCAGTTACACGCGGGACAAAGGGAACACTGAAGCTTTCTTT.

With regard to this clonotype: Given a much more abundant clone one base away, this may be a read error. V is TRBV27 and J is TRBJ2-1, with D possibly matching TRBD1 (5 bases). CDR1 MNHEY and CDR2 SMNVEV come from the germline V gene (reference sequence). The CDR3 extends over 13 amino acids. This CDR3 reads CASRIDSYNEQLF. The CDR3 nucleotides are TGTGCCAGCAGAATTGACAGCTACAATGAGCAGCTCTTC.

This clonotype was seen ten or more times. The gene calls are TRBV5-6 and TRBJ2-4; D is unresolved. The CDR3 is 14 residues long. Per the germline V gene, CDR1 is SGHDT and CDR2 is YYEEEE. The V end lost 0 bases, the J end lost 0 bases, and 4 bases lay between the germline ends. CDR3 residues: CASSLEVAKNIQYF. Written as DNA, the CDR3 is TGTGCCAGCAGCTTGGAAGTAGCCAAAAACATTCAGTACTTC.

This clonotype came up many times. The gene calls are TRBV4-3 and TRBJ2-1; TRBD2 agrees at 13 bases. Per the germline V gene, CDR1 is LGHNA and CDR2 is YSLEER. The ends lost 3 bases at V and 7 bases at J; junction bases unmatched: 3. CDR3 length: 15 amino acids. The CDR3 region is CASSHPGLAGNEQFF. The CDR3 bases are TGCGCCAGCAGCCACCCGGGACTAGCGGGAAATGAGCAGTTCTTC.

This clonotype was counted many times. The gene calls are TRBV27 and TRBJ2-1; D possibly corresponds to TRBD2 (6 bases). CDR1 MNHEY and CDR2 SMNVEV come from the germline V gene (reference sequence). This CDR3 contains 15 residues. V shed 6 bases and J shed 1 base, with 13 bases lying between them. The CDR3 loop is CASRIGGVSYNEQFF. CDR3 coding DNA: TGTGCCAGCAGAATAGGCGGGGTGTCCTACAATGAGCAGTTCTTC.

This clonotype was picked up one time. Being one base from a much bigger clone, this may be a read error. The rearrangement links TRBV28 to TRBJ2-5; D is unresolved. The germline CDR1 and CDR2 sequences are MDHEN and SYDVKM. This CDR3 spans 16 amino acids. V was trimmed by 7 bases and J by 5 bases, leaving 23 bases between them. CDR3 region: CASMRGTVYLGETQYF. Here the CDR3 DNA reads TGTGCCAGCATGAGAGGTACAGTTTACCTTGGGGAGACCCAGTACTTC. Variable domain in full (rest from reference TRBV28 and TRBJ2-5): DVKVTQSSRYLVKRTGEKVFLECVQDMDHENMFWYRQDPGLGLRLIYFSYDVKMKEKGDIPEGYSVSREKKERFSLILESASTNQTSMYLCASMRGTVYLGETQYFGPGTRLLVL.

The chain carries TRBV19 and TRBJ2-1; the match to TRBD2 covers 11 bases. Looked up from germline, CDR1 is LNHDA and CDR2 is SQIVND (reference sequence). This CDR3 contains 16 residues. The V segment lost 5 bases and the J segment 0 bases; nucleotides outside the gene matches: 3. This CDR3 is CASSVLAGVSYNEQFF. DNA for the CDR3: TGTGCCAGTAGTGTACTAGCGGGAGTCTCCTACAATGAGCAGTTCTTC.

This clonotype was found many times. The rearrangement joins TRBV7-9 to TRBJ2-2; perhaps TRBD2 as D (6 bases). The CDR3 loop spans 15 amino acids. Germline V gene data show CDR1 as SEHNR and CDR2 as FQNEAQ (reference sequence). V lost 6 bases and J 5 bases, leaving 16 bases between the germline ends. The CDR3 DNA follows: TGTGCCAGCAGGCCCGGGGGAACCCCTACCGGGGAGCTGTTTTTT. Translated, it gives CASRPGGTPTGELFF.

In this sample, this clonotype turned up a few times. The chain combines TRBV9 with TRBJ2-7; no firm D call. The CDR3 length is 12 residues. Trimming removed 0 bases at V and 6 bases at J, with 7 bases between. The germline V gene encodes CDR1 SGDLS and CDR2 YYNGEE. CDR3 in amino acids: CASSVADTEQYF. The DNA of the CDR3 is TGTGCCAGCAGCGTAGCCGACACCGAGCAGTACTTC.

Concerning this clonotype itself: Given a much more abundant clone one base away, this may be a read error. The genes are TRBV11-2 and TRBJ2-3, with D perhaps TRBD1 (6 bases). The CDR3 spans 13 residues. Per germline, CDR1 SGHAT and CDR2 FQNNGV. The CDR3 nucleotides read TGTACCAGCAGGACGATAGGGGGAGATACGCAGTATTTT. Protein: CTSRTIGGDTQYF. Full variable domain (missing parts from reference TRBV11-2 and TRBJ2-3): EAGVAQSPRYKIIEKRQSVAFWCNPISGHATLYWYQQILGQGPKLLIQFQNNGVVDDSQLPKDRFSAERLKGVDSTLKIQPAKLEDSAVYLCTSRTIGGDTQYFGPGTRLTVL.

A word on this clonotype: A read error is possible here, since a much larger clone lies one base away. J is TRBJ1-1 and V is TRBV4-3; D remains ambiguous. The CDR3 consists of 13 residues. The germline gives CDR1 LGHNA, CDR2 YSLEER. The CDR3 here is CAGSPQRVTEAFF. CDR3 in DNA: TGCGCCGGCAGCCCGCAAAGGGTCACTGAAGCTTTCTTT.

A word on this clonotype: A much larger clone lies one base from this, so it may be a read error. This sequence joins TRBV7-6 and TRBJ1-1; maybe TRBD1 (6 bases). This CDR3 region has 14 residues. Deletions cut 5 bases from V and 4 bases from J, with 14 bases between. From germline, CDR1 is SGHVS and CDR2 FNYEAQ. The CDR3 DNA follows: TGTGCCAGCAGCACCGGGGGCATGAGCACTGAAGCTTTCTTT. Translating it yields CASSTGGMSTEAFF.

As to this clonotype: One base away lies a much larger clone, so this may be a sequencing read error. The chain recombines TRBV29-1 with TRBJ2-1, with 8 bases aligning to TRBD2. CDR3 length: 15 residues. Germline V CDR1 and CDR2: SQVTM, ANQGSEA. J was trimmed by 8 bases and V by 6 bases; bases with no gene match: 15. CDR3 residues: CSVRDPLSGRHEQFF. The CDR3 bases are TGCAGCGTGAGGGACCCCTTAAGCGGGAGACATGAGCAGTTCTTC.

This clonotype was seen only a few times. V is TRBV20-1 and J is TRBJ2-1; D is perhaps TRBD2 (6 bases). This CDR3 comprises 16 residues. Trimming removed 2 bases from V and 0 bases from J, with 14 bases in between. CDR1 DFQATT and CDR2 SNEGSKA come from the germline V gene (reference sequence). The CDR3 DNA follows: TGCAGTGCTAGACCTCCTCTAGCGAGCTCCTACAATGAGCAGTTCTTC. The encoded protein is CSARPPLASSYNEQFF.

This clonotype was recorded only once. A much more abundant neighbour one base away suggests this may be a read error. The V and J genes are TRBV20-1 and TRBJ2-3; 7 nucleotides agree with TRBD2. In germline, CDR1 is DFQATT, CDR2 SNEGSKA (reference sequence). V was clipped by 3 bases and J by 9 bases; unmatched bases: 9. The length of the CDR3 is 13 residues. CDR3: CSASRLARPTQYF. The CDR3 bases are TGCAGTGCTAGCAGACTAGCTCGTCCCACGCAGTATTTT.

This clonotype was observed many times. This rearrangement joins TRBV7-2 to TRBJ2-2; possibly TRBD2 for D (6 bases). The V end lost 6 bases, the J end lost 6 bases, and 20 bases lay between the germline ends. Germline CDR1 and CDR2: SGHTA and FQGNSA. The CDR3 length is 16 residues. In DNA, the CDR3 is TGTGCCAGCAGTCTACCGGGACTCCACCTGGCCGGGGAGCTGTTTTTT. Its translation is CASSLPGLHLAGELFF.

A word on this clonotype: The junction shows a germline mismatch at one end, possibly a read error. This chain's CDR3 is CSAGFVGTGRINEQSF. Here the CDR3 DNA reads TGCAGTGCTGGATTTGTCGGGACAGGGCGTATCAATGAGCAGTCCTTC. This chain joins TRBV20-1 and TRBJ2-1; TRBD1 agrees at 9 bases. Germline V gives CDR1 DFQATT, CDR2 SNEGSKA (reference sequence). CDR3 size: 16 residues.